Listed below are T cell receptor beta chains from one sample, sequenced in a study of T cell responses to AZD1222 COVID-19 vaccine. Some clones are missing from TCRdb's copy, which holds only in-frame ones; the method was immunoSEQ multiplex PCR. The sample has 69,000 or so clones, about 85% seen once. The sample consisted of peripheral blood, taken 28 days after the second AZD1222 dose. These TCRs come from an adult who received the AZD1222 COVID-19 vaccine. The CDR3 runs from the conserved cysteine through the conserved F or W. D genes are given only for firm matches. Clone size is given for some rows only: seen once, a few or many times, or a class if the clone is expanded.

size,J,V,D,DNA,CDR3
.,TRBJ2-2,TRBV4-2,TRBD2,TGTGCCAGCAGCCCCCCGGGACTACGCACCGGGGAGCTGTTTTTT,CASSPPGLRTGELFF
.,TRBJ2-5,TRBV7-2,.,TGTGCCAGCACCACGGGGGCTATCCAAGAGACCCAGTACTTC,CASTTGAIQETQYF
.,TRBJ1-2,TRBV7-2,.,TGTGCCAGCAGCCGGGACACTAACTATGGCTACACCTTC,CASSRDTNYGYTF
.,TRBJ2-3,TRBV3-1/TRBV3-2,TRBD2,TGTGCCAGCCGGGGGGGGAGATCGGGACTAGACTCAGATACGCAGTATTTT,CASRGGRSGLDSDTQYF
.,TRBJ2-7,TRBV30,.,TGTGCCTGGAGTGTACAATTTGACAGAGCCTACGAGCAGTACTTC,CAWSVQFDRAYEQYF
.,TRBJ2-5,TRBV7-2,.,TGTGCCAGCACCTTAGGCGCGGCAAGGGAGACCCAGTACTTC,CASTLGAARETQYF
.,TRBJ1-2,TRBV2,.,TGTGCCAGCAGTGGGCAGGGTGGCTCTAACTATGGCTACACCTTC,CASSGQGGSNYGYTF
.,TRBJ2-3,TRBV10-3,TRBD1,TGTGCCATCAGTCGGGGACAGAGCACAGATACGCAGTATTTT,CAISRGQSTDTQYF
.,TRBJ2-2,TRBV9,.,TGTGCCAGCAGCGTAGCATATACCGGGGAGCTGTTTTTT,CASSVAYTGELFF
.,TRBJ1-5,TRBV6-5,.,TGTGCCAGCAGTTACTCTCGGGGTAAGCATCAGCCCCAGCATTTT,CASSYSRGKHQPQHF
few,TRBJ2-3,TRBV4-2,.,TGTGCCAGCAGCCAAGATCTAGCCAGCGGAGAGGGTACGCAGTATTTT,CASSQDLASGEGTQYF
.,TRBJ1-6,TRBV6-4,.,TGTGCCAGCAGTGTAGGGAGCAATTCACCCCTCCACTTT,CASSVGSNSPLHF
.,TRBJ1-2,TRBV7-2,.,TGTGCCAGCAGCCCTCGGTCCCTGTATGGCTACACCTTC,CASSPRSLYGYTF
.,TRBJ2-1,TRBV24-1,TRBD2,TGTGCCACCAGTGAACCCGGACTAGCGGGAGGGACTAGCGGGAGGGCCATGGTGGACAATGAGCAGTTCTTC,CATSEPGLAGGTSGRAMVDNEQFF
.,TRBJ2-4,TRBV5-1,TRBD2,TGCGCCAGCAGCTTGAGTGGCGGGAGAACCAAAAACATTCAGTACTTC,CASSLSGGRTKNIQYF
.,TRBJ2-2,TRBV19,.,TGTGCCACCCACCTAGGTCAAATAAAGACCGGGGAGCTGTTTTTT,CATHLGQIKTGELFF
.,TRBJ1-4,TRBV11-3,.,TGTGCCAGCAGCTTAGATAGGGTGGTGGCCAGCCGGAACTCAACTAATGAAAAACTGTTTTTT,CASSLDRVVASRNSTNEKLFF
.,TRBJ1-1,TRBV4-1,.,TGCGCCAGCAGCCAAGAACCTATCCGCCAAGCTTTCTTT,CASSQEPIRQAFF
few,TRBJ1-3,TRBV2,.,TGTGCCAGCAGTGACCCACAGGGAAACACCATATATTTT,CASSDPQGNTIYF
.,TRBJ1-5,TRBV10-3,TRBD1,TGTGCCACCCACGGGACAGGGGGCCAGCCCCAGCATTTT,CATHGTGGQPQHF
.,TRBJ1-6,TRBV14,TRBD1,TGTGCCAGCAGCCAAAGGACAGGGGGCTATAATTCACCCCTCCACTTT,CASSQRTGGYNSPLHF
.,TRBJ2-3,TRBV29-1,TRBD2,TGCAGCGGGTGGGGAGGGAGCACAGATACGCAGTATTTT,CSGWGGSTDTQYF
.,TRBJ2-3,TRBV4-2,.,TGTGCCAGCAGCCAAGGGCTAGTCACAGATACGCAGTATTTT,CASSQGLVTDTQYF
once,TRBJ1-2,TRBV7-9,TRBD1,TGTGCCAGCAGCACCCGCAGGGGGCTTGGCTACACCTTC,CASSTRRGLGYTF
.,TRBJ2-5,TRBV4-1,TRBD2,TGCGCCAGCAGCCCGCACGGGGCGGGAGGCAACCAAGAGACCCAGTACTTC,CASSPHGAGGNQETQYF